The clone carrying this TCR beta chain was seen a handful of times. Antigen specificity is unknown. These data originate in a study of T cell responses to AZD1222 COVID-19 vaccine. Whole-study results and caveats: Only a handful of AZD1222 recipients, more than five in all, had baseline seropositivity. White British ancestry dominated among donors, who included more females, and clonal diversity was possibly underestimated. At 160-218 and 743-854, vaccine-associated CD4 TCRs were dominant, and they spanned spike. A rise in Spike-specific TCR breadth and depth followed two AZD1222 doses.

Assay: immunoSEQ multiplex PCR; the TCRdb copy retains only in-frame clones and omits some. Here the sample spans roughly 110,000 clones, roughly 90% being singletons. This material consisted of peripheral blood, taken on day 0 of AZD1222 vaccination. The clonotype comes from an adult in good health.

This chain's CDR3 is CASSSSGTSIYNEQFF. The CDR3 DNA reads TGTGCCAGCAGCTCGTCCGGGACTAGCATTTACAATGAGCAGTTCTTC. The chain links TRBV5-8 to TRBJ2-1; 9 bases agree with TRBD2. The V gene's germline CDR1 is SGHTS and CDR2 YDEGEE. CDR3 length: 16 amino acids. The V segment lost 3 bases and the J segment 4 bases; nucleotides outside the gene matches: 8.